The entry below gives a single T cell receptor (beta chain) sequence along with its context. This CDR3 is also generated by other DNA sequences in the sample. The data derive from a study of control samples from healthy donors and cancer patients. This CDR3 contains 12 residues. Germline CDR1 reads SEHNR; CDR2 reads FQNEAQ (reference sequence). The V end lost 4 bases, the J end lost 5 bases, and 9 bases lay between the germline ends. The data were produced by immunoSEQ multiplex PCR, yet TCRdb's version contains in-frame clones alone and is incomplete. The sample holds about 86,000 clones, approximately 95% seen once.

This rearrangement joins TRBV7-9 to TRBJ2-7; TRBD1 might be the D (6 bases). The receptor's source is a woman aged 30 to 39 in good health. The sequenced sample consisted of blood. The CDR3 nucleotides read TGTGCCAGCAGCTCCCACAGGGACGAGCAGTACTTC. It specifies CASSSHRDEQYF.